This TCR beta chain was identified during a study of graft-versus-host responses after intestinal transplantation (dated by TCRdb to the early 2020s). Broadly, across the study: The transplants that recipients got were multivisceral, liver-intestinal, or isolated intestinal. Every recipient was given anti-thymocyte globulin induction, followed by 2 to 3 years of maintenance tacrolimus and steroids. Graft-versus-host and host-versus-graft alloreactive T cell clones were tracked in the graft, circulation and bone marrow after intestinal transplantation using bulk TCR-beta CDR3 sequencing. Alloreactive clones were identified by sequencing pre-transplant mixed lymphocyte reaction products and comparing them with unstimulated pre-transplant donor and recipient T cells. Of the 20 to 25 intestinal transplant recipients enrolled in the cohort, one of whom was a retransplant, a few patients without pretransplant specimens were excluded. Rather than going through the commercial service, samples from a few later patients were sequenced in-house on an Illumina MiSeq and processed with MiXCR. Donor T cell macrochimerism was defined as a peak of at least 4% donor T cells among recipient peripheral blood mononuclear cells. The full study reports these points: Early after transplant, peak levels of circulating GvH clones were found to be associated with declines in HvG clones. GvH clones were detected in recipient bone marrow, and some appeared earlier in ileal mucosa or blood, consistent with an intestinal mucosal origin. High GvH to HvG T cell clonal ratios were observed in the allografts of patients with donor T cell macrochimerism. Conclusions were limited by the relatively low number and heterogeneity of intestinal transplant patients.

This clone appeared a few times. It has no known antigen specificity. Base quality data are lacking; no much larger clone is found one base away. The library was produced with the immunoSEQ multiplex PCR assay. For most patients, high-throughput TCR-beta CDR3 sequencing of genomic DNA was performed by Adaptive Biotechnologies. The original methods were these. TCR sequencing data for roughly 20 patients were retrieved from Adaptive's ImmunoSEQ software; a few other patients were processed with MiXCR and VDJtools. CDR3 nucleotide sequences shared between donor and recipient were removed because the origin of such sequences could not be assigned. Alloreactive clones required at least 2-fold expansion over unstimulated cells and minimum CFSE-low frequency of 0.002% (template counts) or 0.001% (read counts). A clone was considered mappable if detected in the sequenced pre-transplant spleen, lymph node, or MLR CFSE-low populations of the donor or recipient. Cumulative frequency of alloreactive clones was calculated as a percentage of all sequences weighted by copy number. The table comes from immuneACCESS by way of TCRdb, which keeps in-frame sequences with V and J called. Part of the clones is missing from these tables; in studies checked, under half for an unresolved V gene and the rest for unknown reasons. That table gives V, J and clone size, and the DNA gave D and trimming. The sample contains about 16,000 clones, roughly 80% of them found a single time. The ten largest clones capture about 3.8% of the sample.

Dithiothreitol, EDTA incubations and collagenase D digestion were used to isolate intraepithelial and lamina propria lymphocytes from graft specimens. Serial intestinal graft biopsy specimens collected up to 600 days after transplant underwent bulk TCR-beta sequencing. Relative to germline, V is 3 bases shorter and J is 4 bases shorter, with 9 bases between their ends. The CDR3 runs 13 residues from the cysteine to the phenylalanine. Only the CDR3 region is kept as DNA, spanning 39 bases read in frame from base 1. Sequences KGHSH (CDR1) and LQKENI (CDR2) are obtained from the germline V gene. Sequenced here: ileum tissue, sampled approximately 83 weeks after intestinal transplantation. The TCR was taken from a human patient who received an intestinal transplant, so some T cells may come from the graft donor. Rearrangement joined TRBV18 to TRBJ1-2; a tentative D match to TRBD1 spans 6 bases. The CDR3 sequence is CASSPDSVYGYTF. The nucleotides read TGTGCCAGCTCACCGGACAGCGTCTATGGCTACACCTTC. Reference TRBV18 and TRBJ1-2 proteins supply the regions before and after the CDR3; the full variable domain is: NAGVMQNPRHLVRRRGQEARLRCSPMKGHSHVYWYRQLPEEGLKFMVYLQKENIIDESGMPKERFSAEFPKEGPSILRIQQVVRGDSAAYFCASSPDSVYGYTFGSGTRLTVV.